This TCR beta chain was recovered during a study of blood T cells in healthy people across ages. The CDR3 sequence is 20 residues long. Germline V gene lookup returns CDR1 LGHNA and CDR2 YNFKEQ. With 3 bases clipped from V and 0 bases from J, the junction kept 8 bases outside the gene matches. It was with a sample-barcoded 5' primer and a J-beta primer mix that a second PCR of about 7 to 12 cycles was run. Via MiXCR, TCRdb re-called the 5' RACE reads, giving one row per CDR3 protein. The table includes approximately 880,000 distinct CDR3 sequences, approximately 49% detected once. This TCR derives from a man aged 25 to 40 in good health. The sample taken for sequencing was blood. The V gene is TRBV4-2, the J gene TRBJ2-1; 16 nucleotides match TRBD2. The CDR3 sequence: CASSQDPGLAGGLSYNEQFF. CDR3 bases: TGTGCCAGCAGCCAGGACCCGGGACTAGCGGGGGGGCTCTCCTACAATGAGCAGTTCTTC.